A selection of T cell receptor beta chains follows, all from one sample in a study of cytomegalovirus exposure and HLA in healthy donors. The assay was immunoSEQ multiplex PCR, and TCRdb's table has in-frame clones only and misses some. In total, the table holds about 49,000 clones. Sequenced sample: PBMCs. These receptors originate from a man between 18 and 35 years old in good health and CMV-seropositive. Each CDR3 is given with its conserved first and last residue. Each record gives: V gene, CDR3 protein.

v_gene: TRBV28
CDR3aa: CASKSGGNTDTQYF

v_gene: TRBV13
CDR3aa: CASSPDGGRANEQFF

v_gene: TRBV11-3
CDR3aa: CASSLPSGTGANVLTF

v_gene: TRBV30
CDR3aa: CAWSTGSEETQYF

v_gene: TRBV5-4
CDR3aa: CASSLEQGAQDTQYF

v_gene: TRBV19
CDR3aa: CASSRGGANQPQHF

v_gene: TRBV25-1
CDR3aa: CASSAWTGLAGREQFF

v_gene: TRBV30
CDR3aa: CAWSSISPGTGVAQETQYF

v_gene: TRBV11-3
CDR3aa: CASSRTSGRRVAKNIQYF

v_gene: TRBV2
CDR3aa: CASNPTGLEAFF

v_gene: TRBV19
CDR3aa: CASRTSTGGVYEQYF

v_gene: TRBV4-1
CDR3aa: CASSQRGPFLDYEQYF

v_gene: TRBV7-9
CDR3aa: CASRRLDQETQYF

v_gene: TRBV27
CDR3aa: CASSSGTYNEQFF

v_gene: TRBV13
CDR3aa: CASSLGPRGGSVYEQYF

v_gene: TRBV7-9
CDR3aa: CASSLFSDGYTF

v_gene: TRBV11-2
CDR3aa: CASSSPQRYYEQYF

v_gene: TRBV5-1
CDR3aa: CASSSGGQHYNEQFF

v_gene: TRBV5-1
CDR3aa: CASSMGQNYGYTF

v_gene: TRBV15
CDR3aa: CATSRVQVPNYGYTF

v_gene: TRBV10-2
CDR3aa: CASSDYRNYGYTF

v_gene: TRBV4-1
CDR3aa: CASSQEGDRLLYNEQFF

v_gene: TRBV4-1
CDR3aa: CASSQETRTYEQYF

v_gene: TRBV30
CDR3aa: CAWSVQPYNEQFF

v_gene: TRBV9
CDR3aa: CASSVSVRGGPSTDTQYF